A selection of T cell receptor beta chains follows, all from one sample in a study of shared clonotypes between healthy human individuals. The data were produced by immunoSEQ multiplex PCR, yet TCRdb's version contains in-frame clones alone and is incomplete. The table shows some 700,000 clones, with 90% occurring only once. Sequencing used memory CD8+ T cells from PBMCs. The source of these receptors is a man aged 18 to 29 in good health. Some clones in this sample may be carry-over from other donors' samples. Each CDR3 is given with its conserved first and last residue. Fields, in order: J gene, clone size, D gene, V gene, CDR3 protein, CDR3 DNA. The D gene is left open where the match is weak. Clone sizes are given selectively: once, few, many, or a class where the clone is expanded.

TRBJ2-7,NA,NA,TRBV2,CASSDRVSYEQYF,TGTGCCAGCAGTGACAGGGTGTCCTACGAGCAGTACTTC
TRBJ2-7,NA,TRBD2,TRBV10-2,CASSDPRLAGVGEQYF,TGCGCCAGCAGTGACCCGAGACTAGCGGGAGTGGGTGAGCAGTACTTC
TRBJ2-7,NA,TRBD2,TRBV9,CASSVVSGAEQYF,TGTGCCAGCAGCGTAGTTAGCGGGGCCGAGCAGTACTTC
TRBJ2-7,NA,NA,TRBV6-1,CASSEARPLGEQYF,TGTGCCAGCAGTGAAGCACGGCCCCTGGGCGAGCAGTACTTC
TRBJ2-7,NA,NA,TRBV11-3,CASSFGGYEQYF,TGTGCCAGCAGTTTTGGGGGCTACGAGCAGTACTTC
TRBJ1-1,NA,NA,TRBV5-1,CASSTGRTEAFF,TGCGCCAGCAGCACAGGGCGGACTGAAGCTTTCTTT
TRBJ2-7,once,NA,TRBV28,CASSFTGFSYEQYF,TGTGCCAGCAGTTTTACAGGCTTTTCCTACGAGCAGTACTTC
TRBJ2-7,NA,TRBD1,TRBV2,CASSEEGQGVYEQYF,TGTGCCAGCAGTGAAGAGGGACAGGGGGTCTACGAGCAGTACTTC
TRBJ1-5,NA,TRBD1,TRBV9,CASSVGQGAHQPQHF,TGTGCCAGCAGCGTAGGACAGGGGGCACATCAGCCCCAGCATTTT
TRBJ2-7,NA,NA,TRBV6-1,CASSGSGYAYEQYF,TGTGCCAGCAGTGGTAGCGGCTATGCCTACGAGCAGTACTTC
TRBJ2-1,once,TRBD2,TRBV4-3,CASSQRSVTSGGNEQFF,TGCGCCAGCAGCCAGCGGTCCGTGACTAGCGGGGGGAATGAGCAGTTCTTC
TRBJ1-1,NA,NA,TRBV10-3,CAIRGASTGNTEAFF,TGTGCCATCAGGGGGGCCTCGACAGGGAACACTGAAGCTTTCTTT
TRBJ2-1,NA,NA,TRBV9,CASSVASTSPYNEQFF,TGTGCCAGCAGCGTAGCCTCGACTAGTCCCTACAATGAGCAGTTCTTC
TRBJ1-5,NA,TRBD1,TRBV4-3,CASSQEFRDSKQPQHF,TGCGCCAGCAGCCAGGAATTTCGGGACAGCAAACAGCCCCAGCATTTT